The subject of this entry is one T cell receptor beta chain. These data originate in a study of blood T cell repertoires in COVID-19. Study information: Spain, Italy and the United States supplied samples that represented acute and convalescent COVID-19. Sample material is recorded as cDNA or gDNA derived from T cells, B-cell-depleted T cells, or PBMCs.

The V and J ends lost 6 bases and 4 bases respectively, with 21 bases between them. Germline CDR1 is LNHDA and CDR2 is SQIVND (reference sequence). The CDR3 is 16 residues long. Original handling: How many nucleated cells were present was estimated from reference gene primer amplification. Assay used: immunoSEQ multiplex PCR; TCRdb lists only in-frame clones, some missing. The V and J calls and clone size were taken over from that table, and D and trimming were inferred from the DNA. This table has 150,000 to 200,000 clones, about 80% appearing once. Sequencing was performed on peripheral blood. This chain links TRBV19 with TRBJ1-2; no clear D gene. The origin of this receptor is a man in his sixties or seventies with active or convalescent COVID-19. CDR3 loop: CASRGGGGSPLYGYTF. The CDR3 DNA reads TGTGCCAGTAGGGGTGGAGGAGGGTCGCCCCTCTATGGCTACACCTTC.